This T cell receptor beta chain originates from a study of technical replicates of blood from a few donors. Here immunoSEQ multiplex PCR was the method, and the copy in TCRdb shows in-frame clones only, minus some. The sample includes 55,000 to 65,000 clones, more than 95% of them seen just once. CDR1 and CDR2 (germline): MGHDK, SYGVNS. The CDR3 has 14 residues. Trimming removed 3 bases at V and 1 base at J, with 10 bases between. The sample taken for sequencing was T cells isolated from PBMCs. The V gene is TRBV25-1, the J gene TRBJ2-7, with D possibly being TRBD2 (5 bases). The receptor's source is a human donor in good health. CDR3 nucleotide sequence: TGTGCCAGCAGTGACCTAGCCGTTTCCTACGAGCAGTACTTC. It translates to CASSDLAVSYEQYF.